The 3 T cell receptor beta chains below all came from one sample that was sequenced in a study of blood T cell repertoires in COVID-19. Repertoires were generated with immunoSEQ multiplex PCR, while TCRdb's copy carries only in-frame clones and drops some. The sample shows 260,000 or so clones, approximately 86% of them seen only once. The sample was peripheral blood. These receptors originate from a young man with active or convalescent COVID-19.

This rearrangement joins TRBV12-5 to TRBJ1-5; TRBD1 might be the D (5 bases). CDR1 is LGHNT and CDR2 is FRNRAP in the germline V gene. CDR3 length: 16 amino acids. The V and J ends lost 2 bases and 2 bases respectively, with 13 bases between them. CDR3 nucleotides: TGTGCTAGTGGTTTGCCCCCCGGCAGGGGCAATCAGCCCCAGCATTTT. Its protein product is CASGLPPGRGNQPQHF.

The V gene is TRBV3-1 (or the pseudogene TRBV3-2), the J gene TRBJ2-7, with 11 positions matching TRBD1. The CDR3 loop spans 18 amino acids. CDR1 and CDR2 (germline): LGHDT, YNNKEL (reference sequence). J lost 0 bases, V lost 0 bases, and 7 bases had no gene match. The DNA for the CDR3 is TGTGCCAGCAGCCAAGAAACGGGACAGGGGGTTTCCTCCTACGAGCAGTACTTC. The encoded protein is CASSQETGQGVSSYEQYF.

The rearrangement joins TRBV10-2 to TRBJ2-7, with 8 positions matching TRBD2. This CDR3 is 10 amino acids long. In germline, CDR1 is WSHSY, CDR2 SAAADI. Losses at the gene ends were 11 bases for V and 7 bases for J; bases not matched to a gene: 4. CDR3 sequence reads: CAVGLEEQYF. The CDR3 region has the DNA TGCGCCGTGGGACTAGAGGAGCAGTACTTC.